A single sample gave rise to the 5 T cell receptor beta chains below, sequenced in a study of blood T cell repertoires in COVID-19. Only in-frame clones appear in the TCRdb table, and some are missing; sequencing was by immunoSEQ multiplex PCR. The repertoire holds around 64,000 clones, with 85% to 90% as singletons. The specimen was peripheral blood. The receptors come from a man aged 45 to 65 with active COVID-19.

The DNA of the CDR3 is TGTGCCAGCAGTGGACGGGGGGACAATGAGCAGTTCTTC. Its protein is CASSGRGDNEQFF. The chain uses TRBV2 and TRBJ2-1, with 7 bases fitting TRBD2. Trimming at V came to 4 bases and at J to 5 bases, leaving 2 bases not matched to a gene. CDR1 and CDR2 from the germline V gene are SNHLY and FYNNEI. The CDR3 is 13 amino acids.

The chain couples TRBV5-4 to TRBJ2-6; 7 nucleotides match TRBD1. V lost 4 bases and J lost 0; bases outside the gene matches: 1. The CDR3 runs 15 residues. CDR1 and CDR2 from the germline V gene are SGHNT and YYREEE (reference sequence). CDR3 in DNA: TGTGCCAGCAGCGAGGGGGCCTCTGGGGCCAACGTCCTGACTTTC. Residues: CASSEGASGANVLTF.

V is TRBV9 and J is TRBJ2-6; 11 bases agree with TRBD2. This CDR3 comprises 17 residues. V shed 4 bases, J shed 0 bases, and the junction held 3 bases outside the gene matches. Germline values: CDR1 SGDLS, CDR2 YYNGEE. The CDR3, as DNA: TGTGCCAGCAGCTCGACTAGCGGGGCCTCTGGGGCCAACGTCCTGACTTTC. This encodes CASSSTSGASGANVLTF.

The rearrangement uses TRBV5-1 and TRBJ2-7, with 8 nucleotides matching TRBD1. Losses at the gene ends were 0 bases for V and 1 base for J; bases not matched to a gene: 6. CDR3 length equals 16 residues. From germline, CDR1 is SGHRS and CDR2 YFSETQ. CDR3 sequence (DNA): TGCGCCAGCAGCTTGGCCCGGGACAGGTTTTCCTACGAGCAGTACTTC. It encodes CASSLARDRFSYEQYF.

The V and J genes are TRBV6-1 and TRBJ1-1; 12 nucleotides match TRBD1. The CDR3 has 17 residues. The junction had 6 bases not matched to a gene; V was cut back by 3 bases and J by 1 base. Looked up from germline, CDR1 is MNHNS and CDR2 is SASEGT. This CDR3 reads CASSDRWGQGANTEAFF. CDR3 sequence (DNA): TGTGCCAGCAGTGATAGATGGGGACAGGGGGCGAACACTGAAGCTTTCTTT.